Below, 5 T cell receptor beta chains from the same sample are listed, as sequenced in a study of T cell responses to AZD1222 COVID-19 vaccine. TCRdb's table, derived via immunoSEQ multiplex PCR, lists solely in-frame clones and lacks some. The repertoire holds hundreds of thousands of clones, with 90% to 95% as singletons. Sample: peripheral blood, taken on day 0 of MenACWY control vaccination. These receptors came from an adult in good health.

The chain carries TRBV5-1 and TRBJ2-1, with 10 bases matching TRBD1. This CDR3 comprises 15 residues. Germline V gene sequence: CDR1 SGHRS, CDR2 YFSETQ. Losses at the gene ends were 4 bases for V and 8 bases for J; bases not matched to a gene: 9. CDR3 amino acids: CASSARDRGFYEQFF. The CDR3 nucleotides are TGCGCCAGCAGCGCCCGGGACAGGGGTTTCTATGAGCAGTTCTTC.

This chain uses TRBV12-3 or TRBV12-4 with TRBJ1-2; D remains unclear. Trimming cost V 1 base and J 0 bases, with 3 bases left between them. The CDR3 totals 13 residues. The chain's CDR3 is CASSLVANYGYTF. The CDR3 coding sequence is TGTGCCAGCAGTTTAGTCGCTAACTATGGCTACACCTTC.

The CDR3 coding sequence is TGTGCCAGCAGCGTCCAGGGGTTTCTTAACTATGGCTACACCTTC. It translates to CASSVQGFLNYGYTF. V usage is TRBV9 and J usage is TRBJ1-2; D is perhaps TRBD1 (6 bases). The CDR3 runs to 15 residues. V lost 2 bases to trimming and J lost 1 base, with 12 bases between them. Germline V gene data show CDR1 as SGDLS and CDR2 as YYNGEE.

The J gene is TRBJ2-2, the V gene TRBV3-1 (or the pseudogene TRBV3-2); no clear D. Germline values: CDR1 LGHDT, CDR2 YNNKEL (reference sequence). V was pared by 5 bases and J by 4 bases, with 8 bases between. This CDR3 is built from 13 residues. The CDR3 DNA sequence: TGTGCCAGCAGCGCGCTTGGCACCGGGGAGCTGTTTTTT. It encodes CASSALGTGELFF.

CDR3 nucleotide sequence: TGTGCCAGCAGCTTAGCTTCCGGGATGAACACTGAAGCTTTCTTT. Amino acids: CASSLASGMNTEAFF. The chain joins TRBV11-2 to TRBJ1-1; D remains ambiguous. Per germline, CDR1 SGHAT and CDR2 FQNNGV. V lost 1 base and J 0 bases, leaving 9 bases between the germline ends. The CDR3 covers 15 residues. Complete variable domain (other parts from reference TRBV11-2 and TRBJ1-1): EAGVAQSPRYKIIEKRQSVAFWCNPISGHATLYWYQQILGQGPKLLIQFQNNGVVDDSQLPKDRFSAERLKGVDSTLKIQPAKLEDSAVYLCASSLASGMNTEAFFGQGTRLTVV.